The entry below gives a single TCR beta chain sequence along with its context. Its binding antigen is unknown. One end of the junction does not line up with germline, which may come from a read error. Receptor libraries were prepared by 5' RACE. The instrument given in TCRdb is Illumina HiSeq 2500. The second PCR ran for about 6 to 11 cycles and used a J-beta primer mix along with a sample-barcoded 5' primer. Each TCR beta cDNA molecule received a unique molecular identifier from a template-switch 5' adaptor carrying 12 random nucleotides. Each sample yielded at least 2.5 million CDR3-containing paired-end reads. First-strand cDNA synthesis was performed from all RNA using the Mint cDNA synthesis kit, with priming by a TRBC-specific oligonucleotide. All cDNA was treated with uracil-DNA glycosylase and then went through a first 18-cycle PCR with the universal primers M1SS and BC2_uni_R. From the authors' description of their analysis: For normalization, 1 million high-quality reads, each with a distinct molecular identifier, were randomly selected from each sample. Instead of being binned into consensus sequences, reads that shared molecular identifiers were thrown out. MiTCR, set to a Q25 quality threshold and the strictest error-elimination algorithm, was used for CDR3 identification, clonotype clustering and error correction. Lower-bound total TCR beta diversity was estimated with a nonparametric unseen species model using Euler transformation. TCRdb reprocessing: public reads trimmed at Q25 with fastp, clones called with MiXCR, in-frame beta chains kept. A single entry per CDR3 protein holds the most common genes and DNA from its merged rows. TCRdb's processing, not the authors' own work, is the source of the V and J calls. The sample table records some 1.6 million distinct CDR3 sequences; around 36% of these occur just once. The leading ten clones occupy around 11% of the sample.

This sample was included in a study of blood T cells in healthy people across ages (dated by TCRdb to the mid-2010s). Some background on the complete study: In model experiments, template switching captured about one uniquely barcoded TCR beta cDNA molecule for every two T cells. To track age-related changes in TCR beta repertoire diversity, the study relied on deep sequencing normalized with unique cDNA molecular identifiers. The donors were divided into four age groups: young (average around 16 years), middle-aged (about 39), aged (about 60) and long-lived (roughly 82). To avoid experimental bias, donors of different ages were distributed randomly across sequencing lanes. Using the same blood draw, the study looked at two additional independent replicas of 1 million unique cDNA reads for two donors, one aged 18 to 30 and the other aged 80 or older.

Donors were 39 systemically healthy Caucasian individuals from Russia aged 6 to 90 years. Each donor gave approximately 10 milliliters of peripheral blood, collected into EDTA-treated Vacutainer tubes. Ficoll-Paque density-gradient centrifugation was used to isolate PBMCs, with at least 7 million per sample. Trizol reagent was used to extract total RNA from the PBMCs, yielding at least 6 micrograms per sample. For every donor, an aliquot of PBMCs went through flow cytometry to measure the percentages of naive CD45RAhigh/CD27high T cells. What the research found in general, with its limitations: Because the CMV infection status of the donors was unknown, age-related changes in expanded clonotypes may potentially have been confounded. Estimates of total diversity from one million sequenced T cells were regarded as lower bounds and underestimates. As age increased, observed TCR beta diversity per million T cells dropped in a roughly linear way, and a significant reduction was already evident by age about 40. The percentage of naive T cells measured by flow cytometry correlated strongly with observed TCR beta diversity. Compared with the aged group, the long-lived group had more naive CD4+ T cells, fewer expanded clones and increased TCR diversity, suggesting age selection. Bulk unsorted PBMC profiling prevented conclusive comparison of naive and antigen-experienced compartments.

Sequences were obtained from blood. This receptor was identified in a woman in her 30s in good health.

The DNA reads TGTGTCAGCAGCTCGGGACTTTCTGGGGCCAACGTCCTGACTTTC. Its translation is CVSSSGLSGANVLTF. The V and J genes are TRBV7-2 and TRBJ2-6; the D gene is possibly TRBD2, with 6 bases matching. The germline V gene specifies SGHTA as CDR1 and FQGNSA as CDR2. The cysteine opens and the phenylalanine closes a CDR3 of 15 amino acids. Only the CDR3 region is kept as DNA, spanning 45 bases read in frame from base 1.